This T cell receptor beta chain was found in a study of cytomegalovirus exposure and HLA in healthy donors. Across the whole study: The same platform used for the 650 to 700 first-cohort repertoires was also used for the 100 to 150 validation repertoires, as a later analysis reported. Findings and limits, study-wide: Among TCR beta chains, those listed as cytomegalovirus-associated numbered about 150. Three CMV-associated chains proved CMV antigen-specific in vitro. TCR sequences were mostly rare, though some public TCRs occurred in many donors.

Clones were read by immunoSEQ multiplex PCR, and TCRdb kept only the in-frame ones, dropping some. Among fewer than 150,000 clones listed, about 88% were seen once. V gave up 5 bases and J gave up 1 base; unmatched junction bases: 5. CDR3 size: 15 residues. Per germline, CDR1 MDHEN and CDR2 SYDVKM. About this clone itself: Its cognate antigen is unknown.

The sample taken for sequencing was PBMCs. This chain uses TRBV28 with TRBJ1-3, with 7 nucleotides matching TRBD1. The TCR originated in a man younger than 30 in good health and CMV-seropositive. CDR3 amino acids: CASSLQGSSGNTIYF. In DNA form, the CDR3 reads TGTGCCAGCAGTCTACAGGGGTCATCTGGAAACACCATATATTTT.